Each of the 29 T cell receptor beta chains below was sequenced from the same sample in a study of blood T cell repertoires in COVID-19. The protocol was immunoSEQ multiplex PCR, while the TCRdb copy is restricted to in-frame clones and leaves out a portion. This sample yields 230,000 or so clones, of which approximately 82% are seen a single time; roughly 8.6% belongs to the top ten. Sequenced: peripheral blood. The source is a man aged 35-49 years with active or convalescent COVID-19.

The V call is TRBV5-1, the J call TRBJ1-1, with 12 bases fitting TRBD1. Trimming cost V 4 bases and J 6 bases; bases outside gene matches: 7. CDR1 SGHRS and CDR2 YFSETQ come from the germline V gene. The CDR3 covers 15 residues. Written as DNA, the CDR3 is TGCGCCAGCAGCCCGGGACAGGGGGCGAATCCTGAAGCTTTCTTT. Translated: CASSPGQGANPEAFF.

The chain employs TRBV12-3 or TRBV12-4 and TRBJ2-7; perhaps TRBD2 as D (6 bases). CDR3 length: 13 amino acids. Trimming removed 7 bases at V and 6 bases at J, with 16 bases between. The CDR3 spells CASNRRDGGEQYF. For the CDR3, the DNA is TGTGCCAGCAACCGACGGGACGGGGGCGAGCAGTACTTC.

CDR3 region: CASSDVQDRVDYEQYF. In nucleotides, the CDR3 is TGTGCCAGCAGTGATGTTCAGGACAGGGTTGACTACGAGCAGTACTTC. The chain uses TRBV2 and TRBJ2-7, with 8 bases fitting TRBD1. From germline, CDR1 is SNHLY and CDR2 FYNNEI. V shed 3 bases and J 3 bases; nucleotides not matched to a gene: 10. CDR3 length equals 16 residues.

The count of this clone is one. The V and J genes are TRBV28 and TRBJ1-2, with no clear D. This CDR3 has 13 amino acids. Germline V gene sequence: CDR1 MDHEN, CDR2 SYDVKM. Trimming removed 5 bases at V and 8 bases at J, with 15 bases between. The CDR3: CASSITGLTGYTF. The CDR3 DNA reads as TGTGCCAGCAGTATAACTGGGCTTACCGGCTACACCTTC.

V gene TRBV21-1 combines with J gene TRBJ2-1; TRBD1 is the table's D call and was not checked against the DNA. TRBV21-1 is deemed a pseudogene. This CDR3 comprises 16 residues. CDR3 region: CASSKDNGYRGHEQFF. As DNA, the CDR3 is TGTGCCAGCAGCAAAGATAACGGGTACAGGGGACATGAGCAGTTCTTC.

Points on this clone: Other nucleotide sequences in the sample specify the same CDR3. The chain uses TRBV30 and TRBJ1-5; D possibly corresponds to TRBD1 (5 bases). V gave up 0 bases and J gave up 2 bases, with 8 bases separating them. The CDR3 is 14 amino acids. Germline V gives CDR1 GTSNPN, CDR2 SVGIG (reference sequence). The CDR3 coding sequence is TGTGCCTGGAGTGTGGGGGGGGGCAATCAGCCCCAGCATTTT. Its protein product is CAWSVGGGNQPQHF. The full variable domain, rest sourced from reference TRBV30 and TRBJ1-5, is SQTIHQWPATLVQPVGSPLSLECTVEGTSNPNLYWYRQAAGRGLQLLFYSVGIGQISSEVPQNLSASRPQDRQFILSSKKLLLSDSGFYLCAWSVGGGNQPQHFGDGTRLSIL.

The chain carries TRBV19 and TRBJ2-7, with D tentatively TRBD1 (5 bases). The CDR3 length is 13 residues. The V gene lost 5 bases and the J gene lost 2 bases, with 10 bases spanning the gap. The germline V gene has CDR1 LNHDA and CDR2 SQIVND (reference sequence). CDR3 nucleotide sequence: TGTGCCAGTAGTCCGACAGCCGCCTACGAGCAGTACTTC. It specifies CASSPTAAYEQYF.

This chain connects TRBV30 to TRBJ2-7; 9 bases agree with TRBD1. The germline V gene has CDR1 GTSNPN and CDR2 SVGIG (reference sequence). Germline trimming cut 2 bases from V and 4 bases from J; bases unmatched to any gene: 3. The CDR3 consists of 13 residues. The CDR3 nucleotides read TGTGCCTGGAGTTCAGACAGGGGGTACGAGCAGTACTTC. It is translated as CAWSSDRGYEQYF. The complete variable domain, with remaining parts taken from reference TRBV30 and TRBJ2-7, reads SQTIHQWPATLVQPVGSPLSLECTVEGTSNPNLYWYRQAAGRGLQLLFYSVGIGQISSEVPQNLSASRPQDRQFILSSKKLLLSDSGFYLCAWSSDRGYEQYFGPGTRLTVT.

The genes are TRBV6-5 and TRBJ1-2; possibly TRBD1 for D (6 bases). Germline loops: CDR1 MNHEY, CDR2 SVGAGI. Trimming shortened V by 5 bases and J by 5 bases, and 18 bases separated the two germline ends. The CDR3 has 15 residues. The CDR3 coding sequence is TGTGCCAGCAGTCGCAGCAGGGGATCGGGATATGGCTACACCTTC. Translated: CASSRSRGSGYGYTF.

This clone is a singleton in its sample. This chain links TRBV12-5 with TRBJ2-1; D is possibly TRBD2 (5 bases). This CDR3 is built from 15 residues. The V gene lost 6 bases and the J gene lost 5 bases, with 17 bases spanning the gap. Looked up from germline, CDR1 is LGHNT and CDR2 is FRNRAP. The chain's CDR3 is CASGPGLLVDNEQFF. The CDR3 DNA is TGTGCTAGTGGACCAGGACTTCTCGTGGACAATGAGCAGTTCTTC.

The chain combines TRBV7-2 with TRBJ1-5, with D possibly matching TRBD1 (5 bases). V was pared by 4 bases and J by 2 bases, with 12 bases between. From germline, CDR1 is SGHTA and CDR2 FQGNSA. The CDR3 has 15 amino acids. The CDR3 spells CASSYSGGGNQPQHF. The CDR3 region has the DNA TGTGCCAGCAGCTACTCGGGAGGGGGCAATCAGCCCCAGCATTTT.

This clone was detected a few times. The genes are TRBV6-5 and TRBJ1-2; TRBD1 matches at 11 bases. With V trimmed by 8 bases and J by 5 bases, 7 bases remained unmatched. Germline lookup yields CDR1 MNHEY and CDR2 SVGAGI. The CDR3 totals 14 residues. This CDR3 reads CASRRGQGDYGYTF. CDR3 sequence (DNA): TGTGCCAGCCGACGGGGACAGGGGGATTATGGCTACACCTTC.

This sequence joins TRBV6-6 and TRBJ1-3, with D hard to call. Germline assignment: CDR1 MNHNY and CDR2 SVGAGI (reference sequence). CDR3 length equals 15 residues. The V gene lost 5 bases and the J gene lost 4 bases, with 15 bases spanning the gap. The CDR3 region has the DNA TGTGCCAGCAGTCCCCGCTCGGAGGGAGGAAACACCATATATTTT. This translates into CASSPRSEGGNTIYF.

This clone was detected only once. The chain combines TRBV5-4 with TRBJ2-7; TRBD2 is a possible D gene (6 bases). With 1 base removed from V and 7 bases from J, the gap between germline ends came to 18 bases. The CDR3 is 15 amino acids. The germline V gene has CDR1 SGHNT and CDR2 YYREEE (reference sequence). Written as DNA, the CDR3 is TGTGCCAGCAGCTTGTATGGAGGGTTTGGTTCAGAGCAGTACTTC. Translated, it gives CASSLYGGFGSEQYF.

J is TRBJ2-5 and V is TRBV28, with 8 positions matching TRBD2. The CDR3 contains 16 residues. V dropped 3 bases and J dropped 1; count of bases not matched to a gene: 7. Germline assignment: CDR1 MDHEN and CDR2 SYDVKM. The CDR3 bases are TGTGCCAGCAGTTTCCCTCCTAGCGGGCCCCAAGAGACCCAGTACTTC. This sequence encodes CASSFPPSGPQETQYF.

V gene TRBV5-4 combines with J gene TRBJ1-2; a possible D gene is TRBD1 (6 bases). CDR3 length: 13 amino acids. Looked up from germline, CDR1 is SGHNT and CDR2 is YYREEE (reference sequence). The V end was cut by 4 bases, the J end by 7 bases, with 14 bases between. CDR3 residues: CASSVQGVGGYTF. The CDR3 DNA reads as TGTGCCAGCAGCGTACAGGGAGTAGGTGGCTACACCTTC.

V and J are TRBV30 and TRBJ1-5; possibly TRBD1 for D (5 bases). The germline V gene encodes CDR1 GTSNPN and CDR2 SVGIG (reference sequence). The CDR3 covers 12 residues. Trimming shortened V by 5 bases and J by 9 bases, and 14 bases separated the two germline ends. CDR3 coding DNA: TGTGCCTGGGGGGACGGGGGAGGGCCCCAGCATTTT. As protein: CAWGDGGGPQHF.

The chain recombines TRBV12-3 or TRBV12-4 with TRBJ1-1; D remains ambiguous. The CDR3 contains 13 residues. Trimming took 6 bases from V and 1 from J, leaving 9 bases between them. In nucleotides, the CDR3 is TGTGCCAGCAGAAAGAGGGAGAACACTGAAGCTTTCTTT. Protein product: CASRKRENTEAFF.

The genes are TRBV10-1 and TRBJ2-1, with 7 positions matching TRBD1. Germline trimming cut 7 bases from V and 5 bases from J; bases unmatched to any gene: 8. CDR1 is WNHNN, CDR2 SYGVQD, per germline (reference sequence). CDR3 size: 14 residues. The CDR3 spells CASNSTGTDNEQFF. In nucleotides, the CDR3 is TGCGCCAGCAACTCTACCGGGACAGACAATGAGCAGTTCTTC.

J is TRBJ1-6 and V is TRBV10-3; D is undetermined. V was trimmed by 8 bases and J by 8 bases, leaving 16 bases between them. CDR1 and CDR2 (germline): ENHRY, SYGVKD. This CDR3 region has 14 residues. The CDR3 DNA is TGTGCCATCGGTCGCGGGCGGTCGGATTCACCCCTCCACTTT. Translating gives CAIGRGRSDSPLHF.

This chain connects TRBV2 to TRBJ2-7, with 16 bases aligning to TRBD2. Unmatched junction bases numbered 0, after V lost 6 bases and J lost 1 base. Germline CDR1 SNHLY, CDR2 FYNNEI. CDR3 length equals 15 residues. The CDR3 loop is CASRGLAGGSYEQYF. CDR3 nucleotides: TGTGCCAGCAGGGGACTAGCGGGAGGGTCCTACGAGCAGTACTTC. Variable domain in full (rest from reference TRBV2 and TRBJ2-7): EPEVTQTPSHQVTQMGQEVILRCVPISNHLYFYWYRQILGQKVEFLVSFYNNEISEKSEIFDDQFSVERPDGSNFTLKIRSTKLEDSAMYFCASRGLAGGSYEQYFGPGTRLTVT.

This clone has just one count. The CDR3 here is CASSTTLSAGYGYTF. CDR3 coding DNA: TGTGCCAGCAGCACTACCCTCTCCGCCGGGTATGGCTACACCTTC. V usage is TRBV14 and J usage is TRBJ1-2; no clear D gene. The ends were cut back, 5 bases at V and 5 bases at J, with 18 bases in the middle. This CDR3 has 15 residues. The germline V gene has CDR1 SGHDN and CDR2 FVKESK.

The chain is built from TRBV5-1 and TRBJ2-7, with 7 nucleotides matching TRBD1. Germline CDR1 and CDR2: SGHRS and YFSETQ. The CDR3 is made up of 15 amino acids. V dropped 2 bases and J dropped 1; count of bases not matched to a gene: 6. The CDR3 here is CASSLTGTASYEQYF. CDR3 DNA sequence: TGCGCCAGCAGCTTAACCGGGACAGCATCCTACGAGCAGTACTTC.

The J gene is TRBJ1-6, the V gene TRBV18, with 8 positions matching TRBD1. The CDR3 loop spans 16 amino acids. J was trimmed by 8 bases and V by 2 bases; bases with no gene match: 8. Germline V CDR1 and CDR2: KGHSH, LQKENI. The CDR3 loop is CASSPALTGVHSPLHF. The CDR3 DNA is TGTGCCAGCTCACCAGCCTTGACAGGGGTACATTCACCCCTCCACTTT.

This chain joins TRBV7-9 and TRBJ2-7; D remains ambiguous. Germline CDR1 is SEHNR and CDR2 is FQNEAQ (reference sequence). This CDR3 comprises 14 residues. V was trimmed by 5 bases and J by 2 bases, leaving 13 bases between them. CDR3 protein: CASSPDSHAYEQYF. The CDR3 DNA reads as TGTGCCAGCAGCCCCGACTCTCATGCCTACGAGCAGTACTTC. Variable domain in full (rest from reference TRBV7-9 and TRBJ2-7): DTGVSQNPRHKITKRGQNVTFRCDPISEHNRLYWYRQTLGQGPEFLTYFQNEAQLEKSRLLSDRFSAERPKGSFSTLEIQRTEQGDSAMYLCASSPDSHAYEQYFGPGTRLTVT.

This clone has a single count. The CDR3 here is CASSIRDRQGKGYTF. CDR3 nucleotides: TGTGCCAGTAGTATCAGGGATCGGCAGGGTAAAGGCTACACCTTC. The rearrangement joins TRBV19 to TRBJ1-2, with D possibly matching TRBD1 (5 bases). The CDR3 loop spans 15 amino acids. With 3 bases removed from V and 8 bases from J, the gap between germline ends came to 19 bases. The germline gives CDR1 LNHDA, CDR2 SQIVND (reference sequence).

V usage is TRBV6-5 and J usage is TRBJ1-2; tentatively, D is TRBD1 (6 bases). The CDR3 contains 12 residues. CDR1 is MNHEY, CDR2 SVGAGI, per germline. Trimming stripped 6 bases from V and 4 bases from J, with 9 bases between. The CDR3 here is CASSRTAYGYTF. The DNA for the CDR3 is TGTGCCAGCAGCCGGACAGCCTATGGCTACACCTTC.

The rearrangement uses TRBV2 and TRBJ2-1; 9 positions agree with TRBD2. The CDR3 consists of 14 residues. Trimming cost V 6 bases and J 6 bases; bases outside gene matches: 6. Per the germline V gene, CDR1 is SNHLY and CDR2 is FYNNEI. CDR3 sequence reads: CASRASGGPNEQFF. The CDR3, as DNA: TGTGCCAGCAGGGCCAGCGGGGGGCCCAATGAGCAGTTCTTC.

The chain recombines TRBV24-1 with TRBJ2-7; 7 nucleotides line up with TRBD2. V shed 2 bases, J shed 2 bases, and the junction held 8 bases outside the gene matches. CDR1 and CDR2 from the germline V gene are KGHDR and SFDVKD. CDR3 length equals 16 residues. CDR3 nucleotide sequence: TGTGCCACCAGTGATTCGAAGCGGGGAGCTCCCTACGAGCAGTACTTC. Translating it yields CATSDSKRGAPYEQYF.